The next 18 T cell receptor beta chains were all read from a single sample in a study of T cells after yellow fever vaccination. TCRdb reanalysed the 5' RACE reads using MiXCR and keeps one entry per CDR3 protein. The sample has 300,000 to 400,000 distinct CDR3 sequences, about 8.7% seen once. The starting material was PBMCs, obtained on the day of the first yellow fever vaccination. The receptors stem from a man in his late teens or twenties who received the YFV17D yellow fever vaccine.

This clonotype was detected a few times. This rearrangement joins TRBV28 to TRBJ2-3; 11 nucleotides agree with TRBD2. In germline, CDR1 is MDHEN, CDR2 SYDVKM. Trimming at V came to 6 bases and at J to 2 bases, leaving 7 bases not matched to a gene. The CDR3 runs 16 residues. CDR3 amino acids: CASRASGGYATDTQYF. DNA of the CDR3: TGTGCCAGCAGAGCTAGCGGGGGGTATGCCACAGATACGCAGTATTTT.

The genes are TRBV12-3 or TRBV12-4 and TRBJ2-7, with D possibly matching TRBD2 (5 bases). V lost 0 bases and J lost 6, with 12 bases in between. The length of the CDR3 is 14 residues. The CDR3 loop is CASSLAGAAGEQYF. CDR3 DNA: TGTGCCAGCAGTTTAGCGGGAGCGGCGGGCGAGCAGTACTTC.

V gene TRBV28 combines with J gene TRBJ1-5, with 7 bases matching TRBD1. Losses at the gene ends were 5 bases for V and 4 bases for J; bases not matched to a gene: 20. The length of the CDR3 is 19 residues. CDR1 is MDHEN and CDR2 is SYDVKM in the germline V gene. The CDR3 DNA follows: TGTGCCAGCAGTCTCGAAGGTCGTTGGGGACAGCCACTAAATCAGCCCCAGCATTTT. Amino acid sequence: CASSLEGRWGQPLNQPQHF.

The chain recombines TRBV7-2 with TRBJ2-5, with D perhaps given as TRBD1 or TRBD2 (5 bases each). CDR3 length: 13 residues. Trimming stripped 5 bases from V and 9 bases from J, with 16 bases between. Germline loops: CDR1 SGHTA, CDR2 FQGNSA. In DNA, the CDR3 is TGTGCCAGCAGCGTGGACTTGGGGCGAGCCCAGTACTTC. Protein: CASSVDLGRAQYF. The whole variable domain, remainder taken from reference TRBV7-2 and TRBJ2-5, is GAGVSQSPSNKVTEKGKDVELRCDPISGHTALYWYRQSLGQGLEFLIYFQGNSAPDKSGLPSDRFSAERTGGSVSTLTIQRTQQEDSAVYLCASSVDLGRAQYFGPGTRLLVL.

The chain combines TRBV9 with TRBJ2-1, with 11 nucleotides matching TRBD2. The CDR3 consists of 15 residues. V was clipped by 4 bases and J by 7 bases; unmatched bases: 7. CDR1 is SGDLS and CDR2 is YYNGEE in the germline V gene. The CDR3 coding sequence is TGTGCCAGCAGCTTTAGCGGGGGGGCCCTGAATGAGCAGTTCTTC. This translates into CASSFSGGALNEQFF.

This clonotype was observed many times. The genes are TRBV18 and TRBJ2-3, with a possible D match to TRBD2 (6 bases). CDR1 is KGHSH, CDR2 LQKENI, per germline. This CDR3 spans 15 amino acids. V gave up 0 bases and J gave up 3 bases, with 10 bases separating them. CDR3 sequence: CASSPPRGGTDTQYF. The DNA for the CDR3 is TGTGCCAGCTCACCACCTAGAGGAGGGACAGATACGCAGTATTTT.

The chain recombines TRBV11-1 with TRBJ2-3, with 8 bases that match TRBD2. CDR3 size: 16 residues. The ends lost 1 base at V and 1 base at J; junction bases unmatched: 4. Germline CDR1 and CDR2: SGHAT and FQDESV (reference sequence). The CDR3 sequence is CASSLGTSYGTDTQYF. The CDR3 DNA follows: TGTGCCAGCAGCTTAGGGACTAGCTACGGCACAGATACGCAGTATTTT.

In nucleotides, the CDR3 is TGCAGTGCTACACAGGGAAGTGGGGCCAACGTCCTGACTTTC. Amino acid sequence: CSATQGSGANVLTF. The rearrangement uses TRBV20-1 and TRBJ2-6, with a weak D call TRBD1 (6 bases). Germline CDR1 and CDR2: DFQATT and SNEGSKA (reference sequence). V was clipped by 4 bases and J by 3 bases, with 10 bases between them. The CDR3 has 14 residues.

CDR3 protein: CASSLIGQASMNTEAFF. The CDR3 DNA reads as TGCGCCAGCAGCCTCATAGGACAGGCGAGCATGAACACTGAAGCTTTCTTT. The V and J genes are TRBV4-1 and TRBJ1-1, with TRBD1 matching 7 bases. The junction had 11 bases not matched to a gene; V was cut back by 4 bases and J by 0 bases. The CDR3 contains 17 residues. Germline CDR1 and CDR2: MGHRA and YSYEKL.

This clonotype was counted between two and nine times. V and J are TRBV27 and TRBJ1-5; D is possibly TRBD1 (5 bases). V lost 2 bases, J lost 3 bases, and 8 bases lay in between. This CDR3 is 14 amino acids long. The germline V gene encodes CDR1 MNHEY and CDR2 SMNVEV (reference sequence). The CDR3: CASSLNGANQPQHF. The CDR3 bases are TGTGCCAGCAGTTTAAACGGGGCCAATCAGCCCCAGCATTTT.

This clonotype was detected only a few times. The chain combines TRBV11-2 with TRBJ2-2, with TRBD2 identical over 8 bases. With V trimmed by 5 bases and J by 0 bases, 11 bases remained unmatched. This CDR3 region has 18 residues. Germline V lookup: CDR1 SGHAT, CDR2 FQNNGV. Here the CDR3 reads CASSLRVASGSNTGELFF. For the CDR3, the DNA is TGTGCCAGCAGCCTCCGCGTCGCTAGCGGGTCGAACACCGGGGAGCTGTTTTTT.

This clonotype was observed a few times. The rearrangement uses TRBV20-1 and TRBJ1-2; 7 bases are shared with TRBD1. The germline CDR1 and CDR2 sequences are DFQATT and SNEGSKA (reference sequence). The length of the CDR3 is 15 residues. Trimming removed 0 bases from V and 4 bases from J; junction bases left unmatched: 8. This chain's CDR3 is CSARDWSGTVYGYTF. DNA for the CDR3: TGCAGTGCTAGAGACTGGAGCGGGACAGTCTATGGCTACACCTTC.

This clonotype has just a few counts. As DNA, the CDR3 is TGTGCCACCAGCAGGATCGGATATTCACCCCTCCACTTT. Its translation is CATSRIGYSPLHF. This sequence joins TRBV15 and TRBJ1-6, with unresolved D. Germline CDR1 reads LNHNV; CDR2 reads YYDKDF (reference sequence). Trimming removed 3 bases at V and 8 bases at J, with 8 bases between. The CDR3 is 13 amino acids.

Only a few counts were recorded for this clonotype. Here the CDR3 reads CASRVMGTGELFF. CDR3 nucleotide sequence: TGCGCCAGCAGGGTAATGGGAACCGGGGAGCTGTTTTTT. This chain joins TRBV5-1 and TRBJ2-2; no definite D call. Per the germline V gene, CDR1 is SGHRS and CDR2 is YFSETQ. CDR3 length: 13 residues. Trimming took off 5 bases at V and 5 bases at J, with 10 bases between the two ends.

The chain joins TRBV3-1 to TRBJ1-6; maybe TRBD1 (6 bases). CDR1 and CDR2 from the germline V gene are LGHDT and YNNKEL (reference sequence). CDR3 length: 16 residues. V lost 4 bases and J lost 0, with 10 bases in between. This chain's CDR3 is CASSLSTGSYNSPLHF. Written as DNA, the CDR3 is TGTGCCAGCAGCCTCTCGACAGGCTCCTATAATTCACCCCTCCACTTT. The full variable domain, with the rest looked up from reference TRBV3-1 and TRBJ1-6, is DTAVSQTPKYLVTQMGNDKSIKCEQNLGHDTMYWYKQDSKKFLKIMFSYNNKELIINETVPNRFSPKSPDKAHLNLHINSLELGDSAVYFCASSLSTGSYNSPLHFGNGTRLTVT.

This clonotype was counted once. The rearrangement links TRBV6-1 to TRBJ1-1; 7 bases are a match to TRBD1. The ends lost 6 bases at V and 8 bases at J; junction bases unmatched: 9. The CDR3 totals 13 residues. The V gene's germline CDR1 is MNHNS and CDR2 SASEGT. This CDR3 reads CASSLDRTVEAFF. CDR3 sequence (DNA): TGTGCCAGCAGCCTGGACAGGACGGTAGAAGCTTTCTTT.

This clonotype has at least ten counts. The chain is built from TRBV4-1 and TRBJ1-1; D call uncertain. Germline CDR1 is MGHRA and CDR2 is YSYEKL. The CDR3 is 10 amino acids. The V end lost 4 bases, the J end lost 11 bases, and 8 bases lay between the germline ends. For the CDR3, the DNA is TGCGCCAGCAGCCGGAGAGGGGCTTTCTTT. It codes for CASSRRGAFF.

The chain employs TRBV24-1 and TRBJ2-1; D possibly matches TRBD1 or TRBD2 (6 bases each). Germline CDR1 is KGHDR and CDR2 is SFDVKD. The V end was cut by 7 bases, the J end by 9 bases, with 18 bases between. The CDR3 has 14 amino acids. The CDR3 bases are TGTGCCACCAGGGACCCGGGGGCAATGGGTGAGCAGTTCTTC. Protein sequence: CATRDPGAMGEQFF.